This entry lists 19 T cell receptor beta chains sequenced from one sample in a study of T cell responses to AZD1222 COVID-19 vaccine. The data were produced by immunoSEQ multiplex PCR, yet TCRdb's version contains in-frame clones alone and is incomplete. Among about 130,000 clones listed, 92% were seen once. Sequenced material: peripheral blood, taken on day 0 of AZD1222 vaccination. Receptor source: an adult in good health.

V usage is TRBV30 and J usage is TRBJ1-1; the match to TRBD1 covers 9 bases. CDR1 is GTSNPN and CDR2 is SVGIG in the germline V gene (reference sequence). V dropped 7 bases and J dropped 7; count of bases not matched to a gene: 10. The CDR3 is 13 amino acids. Written as DNA, the CDR3 is TGTGCCTCCTTCATGGGACAGGGTCTTGAAGCTTTCTTT. The encoded protein is CASFMGQGLEAFF.

The chain has TRBV7-9 and TRBJ1-1, with D tentatively TRBD1 (6 bases). CDR3 length equals 12 residues. Trimming stripped 3 bases from V and 8 bases from J, with 10 bases between. Germline V gene sequence: CDR1 SEHNR, CDR2 FQNEAQ (reference sequence). Here the CDR3 DNA reads TGTGCCAGCAGCTTGATCGACAGGGAAGCTTTCTTT. It yields the protein CASSLIDREAFF.

V gene TRBV27 combines with J gene TRBJ2-7, with no clear D. Trimming took 6 bases from V and 0 from J, leaving 12 bases between them. The CDR3 sequence is 14 residues long. Germline V gene data show CDR1 as MNHEY and CDR2 as SMNVEV (reference sequence). CDR3 sequence reads: CASRYTGYSYEQYF. Here the CDR3 DNA reads TGTGCCAGCAGGTACACTGGGTACTCCTACGAGCAGTACTTC.

A few counts support this clone. V and J are TRBV5-1 and TRBJ1-3; a weak D match, TRBD1 (5 bases). V was cut by 4 bases and J by 0 bases, with 8 bases left in between. Germline assignment: CDR1 SGHRS and CDR2 YFSETQ. This CDR3 is built from 14 residues. The CDR3 spells CASSPTVSGNTIYF. Here the CDR3 DNA reads TGCGCCAGCAGCCCGACAGTCTCTGGAAACACCATATATTTT. Variable domain in full (rest from reference TRBV5-1 and TRBJ1-3): KAGVTQTPRYLIKTRGQQVTLSCSPISGHRSVSWYQQTPGQGLQFLFEYFSETQRNKGNFPGRFSGRQFSNSRSEMNVSTLELGDSALYLCASSPTVSGNTIYFGEGSWLTVV.

The chain couples TRBV5-4 to TRBJ2-2; TRBD2 is a possible D gene (5 bases). Germline V CDR1 and CDR2: SGHNT, YYREEE (reference sequence). V lost 2 bases, J lost 5 bases, and 7 bases lay in between. The CDR3 contains 13 residues. In nucleotides, the CDR3 is TGTGCCAGCAGCTTCCGGGGTACCGGGGAGCTGTTTTTT. This gives the protein CASSFRGTGELFF.

This chain joins TRBV28 and TRBJ2-3; D unclear. V gave up 7 bases and J gave up 0 bases, with 8 bases separating them. Germline CDR1 reads MDHEN; CDR2 reads SYDVKM. The CDR3 totals 13 residues. The CDR3 reads CASNVGSTDTQYF. For the CDR3, the DNA is TGTGCCAGCAACGTAGGGAGCACAGATACGCAGTATTTT.

This clone has a single count. The rearrangement joins TRBV27 to TRBJ1-2; TRBD1 matches 9 bases. This CDR3 contains 14 residues. The germline V gene has CDR1 MNHEY and CDR2 SMNVEV (reference sequence). The ends lost 1 base at V and 7 bases at J; junction bases unmatched: 4. CDR3 in DNA: TGTGCCAGCAGTTTATGGGGACAGGGCGGTGGCTACACCTTC. Its translation is CASSLWGQGGGYTF.

This clone was seen a few times. V usage is TRBV6-2 or TRBV6-3 and J usage is TRBJ2-7, with 9 bases lining up with TRBD1. The junction had 8 bases not matched to a gene; V was cut back by 5 bases and J by 0 bases. This CDR3 contains 16 residues. Looked up from germline, CDR1 is MNHEY and CDR2 is SVGEGT. CDR3 DNA: TGTGCCAGCAGTCGCCTAACAGGGGGCGCCTCCTACGAGCAGTACTTC. Its protein product is CASSRLTGGASYEQYF.

The chain recombines TRBV6-2 or TRBV6-3 with TRBJ2-1, with 7 bases aligning to TRBD2. Germline V CDR1 and CDR2: MNHEY, SVGEGT. The V and J ends lost 2 bases and 6 bases, in that order; junction bases with no gene match: 4. The CDR3 spans 14 residues. The CDR3 sequence is CASSYQGLVNEQFF. The CDR3 DNA is TGTGCCAGCAGTTACCAAGGACTAGTCAATGAGCAGTTCTTC.

The chain carries TRBV29-1 and TRBJ1-1; the D is unclear. Germline CDR1 SQVTM, CDR2 ANQGSEA. This CDR3 is built from 12 residues. V was pared by 4 bases and J by 0 bases, with 6 bases between. CDR3 protein: CSVGTVNTEAFF. The CDR3 region has the DNA TGCAGCGTTGGTACGGTGAACACTGAAGCTTTCTTT.

This chain uses TRBV7-2 with TRBJ1-6; D remains unclear. There are 14 residues in the CDR3. Trimming stripped 2 bases from V and 5 bases from J, with 7 bases between. Germline lookup yields CDR1 SGHTA and CDR2 FQGNSA. This chain's CDR3 is CASSLRRNNSPLHF. The CDR3 nucleotides read TGTGCCAGCAGCTTAAGACGGAATAATTCACCCCTCCACTTT.

The chain uses TRBV18 and TRBJ1-1, with 7 nucleotides matching TRBD1. V dropped 6 bases and J dropped 3; count of bases not matched to a gene: 10. Germline V lookup: CDR1 KGHSH, CDR2 LQKENI. The CDR3 is 15 residues long. Written as DNA, the CDR3 is TGTGCCAGCTCCGCGGGAGGGGGCTCCTACACTGAAGCTTTCTTT. Its translation is CASSAGGGSYTEAFF.

The chain uses TRBV9 and TRBJ1-2, with TRBD1 matching 7 bases. CDR3 length: 14 residues. Unmatched junction bases numbered 10, after V lost 7 bases and J lost 4 bases. CDR1 and CDR2 (germline): SGDLS, YYNGEE. Here the CDR3 reads CASGGGWDSYGYTF. Here the CDR3 DNA reads TGTGCCAGCGGGGGTGGGTGGGACAGCTATGGCTACACCTTC.

The V call is TRBV29-1, the J call TRBJ1-6; D unclear. The V and J ends lost 0 bases and 0 bases respectively, with 15 bases between them. Germline V gene data show CDR1 as SQVTM and CDR2 as ANQGSEA. This CDR3 is 18 amino acids long. CDR3 protein: CSVEDYRRGSSYNSPLHF. CDR3 bases: TGCAGCGTTGAAGATTACCGGAGAGGGAGCTCCTATAATTCACCCCTCCACTTT.

This chain uses TRBV6-2 or TRBV6-3 with TRBJ2-2; TRBD2 matches at 8 bases. J gave up 4 bases and V 6 bases, and 7 bases lay outside the gene matches. This CDR3 has 15 amino acids. Looked up from germline, CDR1 is MNHEY and CDR2 is SVGEGT. CDR3 loop: CASSLGGAGTGELFF. CDR3 in DNA: TGTGCCAGCAGCCTCGGGGGGGCGGGCACCGGGGAGCTGTTTTTT.

This chain links TRBV9 with TRBJ1-6; possible D gene TRBD1, 5 bases. The V gene lost 0 bases and the J gene lost 10 bases, with 11 bases spanning the gap. The CDR3 extends over 14 amino acids. Germline V gives CDR1 SGDLS, CDR2 YYNGEE. The CDR3 bases are TGTGCCAGCAGCGTAGCGCAGGGAGGCTCACCCCTCCACTTT. Amino acids: CASSVAQGGSPLHF. Full variable domain (outside the CDR3, taken from reference TRBV9 and TRBJ1-6): DSGVTQTPKHLITATGQRVTLRCSPRSGDLSVYWYQQSLDQGLQFLIQYYNGEERAKGNILERFSAQQFPDLHSELNLSSLELGDSALYFCASSVAQGGSPLHFGNGTRLTVT.

J is TRBJ2-5 and V is TRBV28; 9 nucleotides match TRBD1. The CDR3 sequence is 15 residues long. V lost 6 bases, J lost 4 bases, and 9 bases stayed unmatched. Looked up from germline, CDR1 is MDHEN and CDR2 is SYDVKM. The CDR3 spells CASRRLQGARETQYF. DNA of the CDR3: TGTGCCAGCAGACGGTTACAGGGGGCGCGAGAGACCCAGTACTTC.

V usage is TRBV4-3 and J usage is TRBJ2-1; 8 positions agree with TRBD2. With V trimmed by 6 bases and J by 5 bases, 9 bases remained unmatched. From germline, CDR1 is LGHNA and CDR2 YSLEER. The CDR3 runs to 15 residues. This CDR3 is CASSDGSGGNNEQFF. Here the CDR3 DNA reads TGCGCCAGCAGTGATGGCAGCGGGGGTAACAATGAGCAGTTCTTC.

The chain employs TRBV5-1 and TRBJ1-2; 7 nucleotides match TRBD1. The CDR3 loop spans 13 amino acids. The germline CDR1 and CDR2 sequences are SGHRS and YFSETQ. The trim removed 1 base at V and 8 bases at J, leaving 5 bases unmatched. CDR3 in amino acids: CASSLQTGRGYTF. The CDR3 nucleotides are TGCGCCAGCAGCTTGCAGACAGGGCGCGGCTACACCTTC.